These 8 T cell receptor beta chains came from one sample sequenced in a study of cytomegalovirus exposure and HLA in healthy donors. In the PCR, 60 Vbeta and 13 Jbeta primers were used. The assay was immunoSEQ multiplex PCR, and TCRdb's table has in-frame clones only and misses some. This sample yields about 140,000 clones, of which 70% are seen a single time; 2% to 2.5% belongs to the top ten. Material: PBMCs. The source is a woman in her sixties or seventies in good health and CMV-seropositive.

The sample holds one count of this clone. The chain couples TRBV14 to TRBJ1-2; no clear D gene. The CDR3 is 12 residues long. Germline lookup yields CDR1 SGHDN and CDR2 FVKESK. Between the trimmed V and J ends, which lost 5 bases and 7 bases, there was a span of 11 bases. The CDR3 sequence: CASSRLGVGYTF. The CDR3 DNA is TGTGCCAGCAGCAGGCTCGGGGTTGGCTACACCTTC.

The V and J genes are TRBV2 and TRBJ1-2, with D possibly TRBD1 on 6 matching bases. The CDR3 loop spans 14 amino acids. The V end lost 6 bases, the J end lost 5 bases, and 16 bases lay between the germline ends. Germline V lookup: CDR1 SNHLY, CDR2 FYNNEI. The CDR3 region has the DNA TGTGCCAGCAGCCCCGCGGGGGGCAGGTATGGCTACACCTTC. Translating gives CASSPAGGRYGYTF.

This chain joins TRBV28 and TRBJ2-5; possible D gene TRBD1, 7 bases. This CDR3 is built from 14 residues. Trimming removed 2 bases from V and 4 bases from J, with 11 bases in between. CDR1 MDHEN and CDR2 SYDVKM come from the germline V gene. The DNA of the CDR3 is TGTGCCAGCAGTTTAGGAGGGGGCGGAGAGACCCAGTACTTC. Translation: CASSLGGGGETQYF.

The chain is built from TRBV6-1 and TRBJ1-2, with D possibly being TRBD1 (5 bases). V lost 6 bases and J 0 bases, leaving 14 bases between the germline ends. Germline V gene sequence: CDR1 MNHNS, CDR2 SASEGT. CDR3 length: 15 residues. In DNA, the CDR3 is TGTGCCAGCAGGTTAGGGGCTGAAGCTAACTATGGCTACACCTTC. Translating it yields CASRLGAEANYGYTF.

CDR3 DNA: TGTGCCAGCAGTCTCGGACTGAGGCAGTACTTC. Translating gives CASSLGLRQYF. The chain links TRBV27 to TRBJ2-7, with D maybe TRBD2 (5 bases). Trimming took 5 bases from V and 9 from J, leaving 11 bases between them. The CDR3 loop spans 11 amino acids. CDR1 and CDR2 from the germline V gene are MNHEY and SMNVEV (reference sequence).

This rearrangement joins TRBV19 to TRBJ1-5; maybe TRBD1 (5 bases). V dropped 8 bases and J dropped 2 bases, with 16 bases sitting between them. Germline-derived CDR1 and CDR2 are LNHDA and SQIVND (reference sequence). The CDR3 covers 15 residues. The CDR3 loop reads CASRLRAGGNQPQHF. The CDR3 bases are TGTGCCAGTCGGTTGAGGGCGGGGGGCAATCAGCCCCAGCATTTT.

This clone has a handful of counts. The genes are TRBV5-1 and TRBJ1-1, with 8 bases identical to TRBD1. The CDR3 totals 16 residues. From germline, CDR1 is SGHRS and CDR2 YFSETQ. V gave up 1 base and J gave up 3 bases; unmatched junction bases: 8. In DNA form, the CDR3 reads TGCGCCAGCAGCTTGCGACTAGGACAGGGAGACACTGAAGCTTTCTTT. Encoded protein: CASSLRLGQGDTEAFF.

This chain joins TRBV5-6 and TRBJ1-2; 10 bases align to TRBD1. V lost 4 bases, J lost 5 bases, and 2 bases stayed unmatched. This CDR3 has 13 amino acids. Germline V gives CDR1 SGHDT, CDR2 YYEEEE. CDR3 sequence reads: CASSKDRGYGYTF. Written as DNA, the CDR3 is TGTGCCAGCAGCAAGGACAGGGGGTATGGCTACACCTTC.